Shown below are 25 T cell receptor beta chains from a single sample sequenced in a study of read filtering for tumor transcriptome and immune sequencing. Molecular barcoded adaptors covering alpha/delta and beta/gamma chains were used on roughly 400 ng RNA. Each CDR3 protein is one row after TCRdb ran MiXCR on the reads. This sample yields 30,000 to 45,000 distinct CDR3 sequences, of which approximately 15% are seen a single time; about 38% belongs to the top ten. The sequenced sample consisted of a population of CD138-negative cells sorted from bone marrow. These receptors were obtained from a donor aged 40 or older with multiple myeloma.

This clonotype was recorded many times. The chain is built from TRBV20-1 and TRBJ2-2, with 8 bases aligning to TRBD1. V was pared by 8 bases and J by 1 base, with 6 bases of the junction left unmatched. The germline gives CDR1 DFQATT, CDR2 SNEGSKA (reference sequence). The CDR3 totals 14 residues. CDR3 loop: CSSQGQENTGELFF. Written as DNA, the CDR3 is TGCAGTTCCCAGGGACAGGAGAACACCGGGGAGCTGTTTTTT.

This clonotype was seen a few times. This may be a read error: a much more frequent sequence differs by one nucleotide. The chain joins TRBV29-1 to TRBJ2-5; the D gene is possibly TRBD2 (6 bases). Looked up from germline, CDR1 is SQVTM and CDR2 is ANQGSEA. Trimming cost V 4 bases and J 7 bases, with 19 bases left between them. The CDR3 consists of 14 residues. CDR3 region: CSVGGVLLGGTQYF. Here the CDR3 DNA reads TGCAGCGTTGGGGGTGTACTCCTCGGGGGGACCCAGTACTTC.

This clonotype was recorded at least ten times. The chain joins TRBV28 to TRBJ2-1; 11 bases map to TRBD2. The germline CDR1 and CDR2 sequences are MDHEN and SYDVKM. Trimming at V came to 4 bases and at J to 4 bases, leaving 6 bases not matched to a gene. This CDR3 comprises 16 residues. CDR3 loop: CASSSLLAGAYNEQFF. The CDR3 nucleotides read TGTGCCAGCAGTTCTTTACTAGCGGGAGCTTACAATGAGCAGTTCTTC.

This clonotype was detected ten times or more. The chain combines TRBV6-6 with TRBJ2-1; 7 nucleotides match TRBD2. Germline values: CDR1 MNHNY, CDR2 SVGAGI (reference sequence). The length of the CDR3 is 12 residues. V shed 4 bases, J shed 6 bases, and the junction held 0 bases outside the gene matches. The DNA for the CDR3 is TGTGCCAGCAGTTGGACTAGCAATGAGCAGTTCTTC. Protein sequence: CASSWTSNEQFF.

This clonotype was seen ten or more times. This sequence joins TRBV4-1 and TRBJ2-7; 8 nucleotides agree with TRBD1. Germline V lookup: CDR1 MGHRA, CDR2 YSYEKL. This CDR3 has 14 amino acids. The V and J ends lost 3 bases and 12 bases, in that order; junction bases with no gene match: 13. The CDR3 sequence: CASSQEDYDRGPYF. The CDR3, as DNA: TGCGCCAGCAGCCAGGAAGATTACGACAGGGGACCGTACTTC.

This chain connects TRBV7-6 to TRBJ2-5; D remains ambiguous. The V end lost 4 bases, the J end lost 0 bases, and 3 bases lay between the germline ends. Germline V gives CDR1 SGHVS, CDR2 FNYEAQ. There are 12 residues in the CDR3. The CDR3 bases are TGTGCCAGCAGCTCGTACCAAGAGACCCAGTACTTC. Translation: CASSSYQETQYF.

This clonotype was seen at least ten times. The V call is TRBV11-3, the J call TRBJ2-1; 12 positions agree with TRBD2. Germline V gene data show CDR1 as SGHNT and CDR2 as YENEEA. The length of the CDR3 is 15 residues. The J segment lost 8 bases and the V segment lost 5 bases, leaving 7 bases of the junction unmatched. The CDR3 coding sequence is TGTGCCAGCAGCCCACGGACTAGCGGGATTGATGAGCAGTTCTTC. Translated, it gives CASSPRTSGIDEQFF.

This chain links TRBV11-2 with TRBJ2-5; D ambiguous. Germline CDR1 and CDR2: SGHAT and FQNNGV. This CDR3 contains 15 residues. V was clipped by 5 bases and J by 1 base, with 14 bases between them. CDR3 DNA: TGTGCCAGCAGCCCCAACCCGGTGGGCCAAGAGACCCAGTACTTC. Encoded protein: CASSPNPVGQETQYF.

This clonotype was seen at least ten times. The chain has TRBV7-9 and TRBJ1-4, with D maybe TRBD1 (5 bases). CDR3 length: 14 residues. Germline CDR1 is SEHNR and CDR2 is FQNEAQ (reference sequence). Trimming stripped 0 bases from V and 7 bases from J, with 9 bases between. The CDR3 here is CASSLASGGEKLFF. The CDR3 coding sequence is TGTGCCAGCAGCTTAGCGTCCGGGGGTGAAAAACTGTTTTTT.

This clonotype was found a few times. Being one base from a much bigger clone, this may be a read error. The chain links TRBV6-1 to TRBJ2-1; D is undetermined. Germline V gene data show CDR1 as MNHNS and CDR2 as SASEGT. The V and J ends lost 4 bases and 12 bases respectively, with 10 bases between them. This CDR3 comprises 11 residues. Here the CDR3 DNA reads TGTGCCAGCAGTGGGGTCGATGGGCAGTTCTTC. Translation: CASSGVDGQFF.

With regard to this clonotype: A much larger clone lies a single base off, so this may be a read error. The CDR3 DNA reads TGTGTCTGGACCAGACTCTCTAATTCCGAGAACACTGAAGCTTTCTTT. It specifies CVWTRLSNSENTEAFF. This sequence joins TRBV30 and TRBJ1-1; D remains ambiguous. This CDR3 is built from 16 residues. Per germline, CDR1 GTSNPN and CDR2 SVGIG (reference sequence).

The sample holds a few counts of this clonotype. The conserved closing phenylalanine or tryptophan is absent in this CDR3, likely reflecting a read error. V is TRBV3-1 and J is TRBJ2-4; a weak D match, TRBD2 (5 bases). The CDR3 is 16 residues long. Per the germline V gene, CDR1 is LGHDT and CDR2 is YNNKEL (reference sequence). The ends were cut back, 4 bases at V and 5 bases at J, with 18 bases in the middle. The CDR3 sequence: CASSPAIGSGQNIQYL. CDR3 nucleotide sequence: TGTGCCAGCAGCCCAGCAATCGGCAGCGGACAAAACATTCAGTACCTC.

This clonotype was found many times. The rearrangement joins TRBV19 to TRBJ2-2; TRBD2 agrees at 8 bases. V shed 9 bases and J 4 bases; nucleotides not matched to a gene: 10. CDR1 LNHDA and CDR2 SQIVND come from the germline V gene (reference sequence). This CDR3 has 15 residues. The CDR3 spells CASLPGGGFTGELFF. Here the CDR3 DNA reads TGTGCCAGCCTTCCCGGGGGGGGATTCACCGGGGAGCTGTTTTTT.

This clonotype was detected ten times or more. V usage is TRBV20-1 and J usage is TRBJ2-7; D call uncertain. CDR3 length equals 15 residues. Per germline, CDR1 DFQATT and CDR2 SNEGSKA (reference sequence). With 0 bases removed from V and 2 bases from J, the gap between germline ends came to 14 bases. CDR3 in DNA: TGCAGTGCTAGAGATCCACGAGAGATTACCTACGAGCAGTACTTC. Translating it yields CSARDPREITYEQYF.

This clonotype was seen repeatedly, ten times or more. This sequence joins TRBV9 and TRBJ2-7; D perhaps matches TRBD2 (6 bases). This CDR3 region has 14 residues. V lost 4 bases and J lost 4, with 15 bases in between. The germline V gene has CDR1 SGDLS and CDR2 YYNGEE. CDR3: CASSPPGLQYEQYF. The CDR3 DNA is TGTGCCAGCAGCCCCCCGGGACTCCAATACGAGCAGTACTTC.

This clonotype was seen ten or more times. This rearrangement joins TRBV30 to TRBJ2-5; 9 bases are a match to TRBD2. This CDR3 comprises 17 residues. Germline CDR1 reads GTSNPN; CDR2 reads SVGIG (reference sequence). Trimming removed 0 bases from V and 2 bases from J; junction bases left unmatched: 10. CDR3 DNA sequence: TGTGCCTGGAGTGTAGCGGGAGGCCCATGGGGACAAGAGACCCAGTACTTC. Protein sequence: CAWSVAGGPWGQETQYF.

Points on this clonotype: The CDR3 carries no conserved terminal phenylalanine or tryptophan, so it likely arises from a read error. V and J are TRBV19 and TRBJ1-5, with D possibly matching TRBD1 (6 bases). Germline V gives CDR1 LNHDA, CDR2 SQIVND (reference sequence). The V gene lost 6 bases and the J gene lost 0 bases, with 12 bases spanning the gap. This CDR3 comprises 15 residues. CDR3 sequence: CASRTTGISNQPQHL. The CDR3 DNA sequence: TGTGCCAGTAGAACCACAGGGATTAGCAATCAGCCCCAGCATCTT.

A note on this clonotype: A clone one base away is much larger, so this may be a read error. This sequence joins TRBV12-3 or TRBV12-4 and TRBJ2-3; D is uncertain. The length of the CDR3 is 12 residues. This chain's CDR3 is CASSRTPDTQDF. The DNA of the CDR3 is TGTGCCAGCAGTCGAACTCCGGATACGCAGGATTTT.

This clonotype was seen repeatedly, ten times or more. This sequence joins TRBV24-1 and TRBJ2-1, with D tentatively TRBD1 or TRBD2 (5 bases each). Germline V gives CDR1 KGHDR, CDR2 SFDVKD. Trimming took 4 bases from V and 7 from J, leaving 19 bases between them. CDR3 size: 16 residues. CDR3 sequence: CATSEATRGELNEQFF. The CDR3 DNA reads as TGTGCCACCAGTGAGGCCACTAGAGGGGAGCTTAATGAGCAGTTCTTC.

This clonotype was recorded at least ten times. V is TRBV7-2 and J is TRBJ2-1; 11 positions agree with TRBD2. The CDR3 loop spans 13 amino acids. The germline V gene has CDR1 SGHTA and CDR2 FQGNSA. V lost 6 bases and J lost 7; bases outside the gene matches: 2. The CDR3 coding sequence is TGTGCCAGCAGGGGACTAGCGGTTAATGAGCAGTTCTTC. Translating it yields CASRGLAVNEQFF.

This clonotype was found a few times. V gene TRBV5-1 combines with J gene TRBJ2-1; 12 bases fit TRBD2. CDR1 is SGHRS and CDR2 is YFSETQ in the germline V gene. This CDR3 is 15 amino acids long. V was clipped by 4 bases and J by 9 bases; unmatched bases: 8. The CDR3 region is CASSLRLAGDGEQFF. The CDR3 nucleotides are TGCGCCAGCAGCCTTAGACTAGCGGGAGACGGTGAGCAGTTCTTC.

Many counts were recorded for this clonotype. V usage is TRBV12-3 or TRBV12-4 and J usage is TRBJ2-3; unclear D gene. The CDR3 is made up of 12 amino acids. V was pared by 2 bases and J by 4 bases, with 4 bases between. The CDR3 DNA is TGTGCCAGCAGTTTATCCGCAGATACGCAGTATTTT. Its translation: CASSLSADTQYF.

The chain's CDR3 is CASSHRDRAISSYNEQFF. The CDR3 nucleotides read TGTGCCAGCAGCCACCGGGACAGGGCGATTAGCTCCTACAATGAGCAGTTCTTC. The chain carries TRBV7-2 and TRBJ2-1, with 9 bases matching TRBD1. There are 18 residues in the CDR3. Germline CDR1 and CDR2: SGHTA and FQGNSA. J gave up 0 bases and V 5 bases, and 11 bases lay outside the gene matches.

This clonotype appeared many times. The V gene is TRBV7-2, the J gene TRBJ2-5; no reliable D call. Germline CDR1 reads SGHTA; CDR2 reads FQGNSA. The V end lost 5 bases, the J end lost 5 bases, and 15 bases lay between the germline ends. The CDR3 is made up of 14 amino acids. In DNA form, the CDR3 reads TGTGCCAGCAGCCTCCGCGGTATTCCGGAGACCCAGTACTTC. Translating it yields CASSLRGIPETQYF.

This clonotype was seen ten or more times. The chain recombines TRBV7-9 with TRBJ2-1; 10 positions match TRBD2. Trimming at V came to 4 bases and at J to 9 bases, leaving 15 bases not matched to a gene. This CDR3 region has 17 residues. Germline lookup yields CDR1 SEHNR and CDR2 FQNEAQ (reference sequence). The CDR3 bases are TGTGCCAGCAGCTCCACCCACACTAGCGGGAATTATGCTGAGCAGTTCTTC. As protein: CASSSTHTSGNYAEQFF.